The rows below give T cell receptor beta chains drawn from one sample of a study of shared clonotypes between healthy human individuals. Repertoires were generated with immunoSEQ multiplex PCR, while TCRdb's copy carries only in-frame clones and drops some. The sample shows more than 2 million clones, over 85% of them seen only once. The sample consisted of naive CD8+ T cells sorted from blood. The receptors here all came from a man aged 18 to 30 in good health. CDR3s include the opening cysteine and the closing phenylalanine or tryptophan. Fields, in order: D gene, CDR3 length, J gene, V gene, CDR3 protein, CDR3 DNA. D genes are given only for firm matches.

d_gene: -; len: 13; j_gene: TRBJ1-1; v_gene: TRBV7-2; CDR3aa: CASSGNMNTEAFF; CDR3nt: TGTGCCAGCAGTGGCAACATGAACACTGAAGCTTTCTTT
d_gene: -; len: 13; j_gene: TRBJ2-2; v_gene: TRBV29-1; CDR3aa: CSVERPNTGELFF; CDR3nt: TGCAGCGTTGAGAGGCCTAACACCGGGGAGCTGTTTTTT
d_gene: -; len: 15; j_gene: TRBJ2-1; v_gene: TRBV27; CDR3aa: CASSLLPVSYNEQFF; CDR3nt: TGTGCCAGCAGTTTATTGCCAGTATCTTACAATGAGCAGTTCTTC
d_gene: -; len: 13; j_gene: TRBJ1-2; v_gene: TRBV7-9; CDR3aa: CASRGDRPYGYTF; CDR3nt: TGTGCCAGCAGAGGAGACAGGCCCTATGGCTACACCTTC
d_gene: -; len: 15; j_gene: TRBJ1-1; v_gene: TRBV27; CDR3aa: CASSSYRGTNTEAFF; CDR3nt: TGTGCCAGCAGTTCTTATCGGGGTACGAACACTGAAGCTTTCTTT
d_gene: -; len: 14; j_gene: TRBJ2-3; v_gene: TRBV10-3; CDR3aa: CATGGGGLADTQYF; CDR3nt: TGTGCCACAGGTGGAGGGGGCCTTGCAGATACGCAGTATTTT
d_gene: -; len: 14; j_gene: TRBJ1-5; v_gene: TRBV4-1; CDR3aa: CASSQGPLTQPQHF; CDR3nt: TGCGCCAGCAGCCAAGGCCCGTTAACTCAGCCCCAGCATTTT
d_gene: -; len: 13; j_gene: TRBJ2-7; v_gene: TRBV4-1; CDR3aa: CASSLRGSYEQYF; CDR3nt: TGCGCCAGCAGTCTCCGGGGTTCCTACGAGCAGTACTTC
d_gene: -; len: 18; j_gene: TRBJ2-1; v_gene: TRBV4-1; CDR3aa: CASSQRTSSQGPDSEQFF; CDR3nt: TGCGCCAGCAGCCAAAGAACATCATCCCAGGGACCAGACAGTGAGCAGTTCTTC
d_gene: -; len: 13; j_gene: TRBJ2-7; v_gene: TRBV7-9; CDR3aa: CASSFTSTYEQYF; CDR3nt: TGTGCCAGCAGCTTCACCAGCACCTACGAGCAGTACTTC
d_gene: -; len: 14; j_gene: TRBJ2-7; v_gene: TRBV13; CDR3aa: CASSSLAGPGEQYF; CDR3nt: TGTGCCAGCAGTTCCCTAGCAGGACCGGGTGAGCAGTACTTC
d_gene: -; len: 14; j_gene: TRBJ2-5; v_gene: TRBV18; CDR3aa: CASSPPDSEETQYF; CDR3nt: TGTGCCAGCTCACCACCGGACAGTGAAGAGACCCAGTACTTC
d_gene: -; len: 13; j_gene: TRBJ2-1; v_gene: TRBV5-6; CDR3aa: CASAGPTSNEQFF; CDR3nt: TGTGCCAGCGCCGGGCCTACCTCTAATGAGCAGTTCTTC
d_gene: -; len: 16; j_gene: TRBJ1-1; v_gene: TRBV4-3; CDR3aa: CASSQDQATGNTEAFF; CDR3nt: TGCGCCAGCAGCCAAGACCAAGCTACAGGGAACACTGAAGCTTTCTTT
d_gene: TRBD1; len: 14; j_gene: TRBJ1-2; v_gene: TRBV29-1; CDR3aa: CSVPIYGTDHGYTF; CDR3nt: TGCAGCGTCCCCATATACGGGACAGACCATGGCTACACCTTC
d_gene: -; len: 16; j_gene: TRBJ2-1; v_gene: TRBV7-9; CDR3aa: CASSPPSGKGDNEQFF; CDR3nt: TGTGCCAGCAGCCCCCCTTCGGGAAAAGGCGACAATGAGCAGTTCTTC
d_gene: -; len: 13; j_gene: TRBJ2-5; v_gene: TRBV7-9; CDR3aa: CASSSTTPETQYF; CDR3nt: TGTGCCAGCAGCTCTACAACGCCAGAGACCCAGTACTTC
d_gene: -; len: 18; j_gene: TRBJ2-6; v_gene: TRBV7-3; CDR3aa: CASSLIRQGSSGANVLTF; CDR3nt: TGTGCCAGCAGCTTAATCCGGCAGGGTTCATCTGGGGCCAACGTCCTGACTTTC
d_gene: TRBD2; len: 16; j_gene: TRBJ2-1; v_gene: TRBV7-9; CDR3aa: CASSPREGTMVDEQFF; CDR3nt: TGTGCCAGCAGCCCGAGGGAGGGAACCATGGTGGATGAGCAGTTCTTC
d_gene: TRBD1; len: 15; j_gene: TRBJ1-2; v_gene: TRBV6-1; CDR3aa: CASSEGDRGLSRYTF; CDR3nt: TGCGCCAGCAGTGAAGGGGACAGGGGGCTTAGTCGCTACACCTTC
d_gene: TRBD2; len: 13; j_gene: TRBJ2-5; v_gene: TRBV6-5; CDR3aa: CASSYSGGETQYF; CDR3nt: TGTGCCAGCAGTTACTCGGGGGGGGAGACCCAGTACTTC
d_gene: TRBD1; len: 14; j_gene: TRBJ1-2; v_gene: TRBV27; CDR3aa: CASSLGGQFYGYTF; CDR3nt: TGTGCCAGCAGCCTCGGGGGACAGTTCTATGGCTACACCTTC
d_gene: -; len: 15; j_gene: TRBJ2-1; v_gene: TRBV9; CDR3aa: CASSVGGGGHNEQFF; CDR3nt: TGTGCCAGCAGCGTAGGCGGAGGGGGCCACAATGAGCAGTTCTTC
d_gene: -; len: 12; j_gene: TRBJ2-7; v_gene: TRBV6-1; CDR3aa: CASNRPTYEQYF; CDR3nt: TGTGCCAGCAACAGACCGACCTACGAGCAGTACTTC
d_gene: TRBD1; len: 15; j_gene: TRBJ2-3; v_gene: TRBV5-6; CDR3aa: CASSSGTGVKDTQYF; CDR3nt: TGTGCCAGCAGCTCGGGGACAGGGGTGAAAGATACGCAGTATTTT
d_gene: TRBD1; len: 14; j_gene: TRBJ2-3; v_gene: TRBV15; CDR3aa: CATSTGGYGDTQYF; CDR3nt: TGTGCCACCTCGACAGGGGGCTATGGAGATACGCAGTATTTT